Below, one T cell receptor beta chain is given with its context. This record comes from a study of blood T cell repertoires in COVID-19. Researchers sorted participants into cohorts using their self-reported clinical history. From germline, CDR1 is GTSNPN and CDR2 SVGIG (reference sequence). The V gene lost 4 bases and the J gene lost 3 bases, with 11 bases spanning the gap. This CDR3 comprises 13 residues. As processed by the authors: Amplification from reference gene primers served as the basis for estimated nucleated cell counts. Profiling relied on immunoSEQ multiplex PCR, and the TCRdb table lists in-frame clones only, not all of them. That table supplies the V and J calls and clone size; D and trimming were determined from the DNA. Among about 300,000 clones, 80% to 90% were seen once, and the ten largest hold around 4.6%.

Sequenced material: PBMCs or T cells enriched from blood (not recorded which). This TCR derives from a man aged 25 to 45 who had recovered from COVID-19. V and J are TRBV30 and TRBJ2-3; perhaps TRBD1 as D (6 bases). This CDR3 reads CAWNTGSTDTQYF. The CDR3 coding sequence is TGTGCCTGGAACACAGGGTCGACAGATACGCAGTATTTT.